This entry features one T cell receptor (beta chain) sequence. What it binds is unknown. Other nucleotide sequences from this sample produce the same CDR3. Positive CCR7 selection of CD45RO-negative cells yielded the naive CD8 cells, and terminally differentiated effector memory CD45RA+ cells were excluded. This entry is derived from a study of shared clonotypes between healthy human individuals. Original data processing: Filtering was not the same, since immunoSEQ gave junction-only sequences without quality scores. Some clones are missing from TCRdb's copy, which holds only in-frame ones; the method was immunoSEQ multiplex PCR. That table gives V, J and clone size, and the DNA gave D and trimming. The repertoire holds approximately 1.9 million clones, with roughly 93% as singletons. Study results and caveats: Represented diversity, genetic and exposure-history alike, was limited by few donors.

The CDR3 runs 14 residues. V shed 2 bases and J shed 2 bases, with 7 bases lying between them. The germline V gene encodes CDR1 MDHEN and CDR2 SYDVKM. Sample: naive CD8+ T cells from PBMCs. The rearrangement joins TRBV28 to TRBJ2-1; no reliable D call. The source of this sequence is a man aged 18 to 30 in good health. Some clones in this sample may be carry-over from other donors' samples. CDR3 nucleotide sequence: TGTGCCAGCAGTTTAACCGGGCCCTACAATGAGCAGTTCTTC. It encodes CASSLTGPYNEQFF.